The subject of this entry is one TCR beta chain. The entry originates in a study of blood T cell repertoires in COVID-19. Only in-frame clones appear in the TCRdb table, and some are missing; sequencing was by immunoSEQ multiplex PCR. Among around 69,000 clones listed, about 82% were seen once. The CDR3 extends over 16 amino acids. Unmatched junction bases numbered 7, after V lost 0 bases and J lost 5 bases. Germline lookup yields CDR1 LGHDT and CDR2 YNNKEL (reference sequence). Sequencing was performed on peripheral blood. The clonotype originates from a man in his forties or fifties with active COVID-19. The chain combines TRBV3-1 (or the pseudogene TRBV3-2) with TRBJ2-3; 8 nucleotides match TRBD2. CDR3 sequence reads: CASSQERRGARDTQYF. The CDR3 nucleotides are TGTGCCAGCAGCCAAGAACGGCGGGGGGCCAGAGATACGCAGTATTTT.